Listed below are T cell receptor beta chains from one sample, sequenced in a study of human T cells and chemical hapten exposure. TCRdb re-called the RACE reads with MiXCR, one entry per CDR3 protein. The sample records tens of thousands of distinct CDR3 sequences, approximately 8.8% being singletons. The material sequenced was whole blood, taken in connection with sensitization to the hapten diphenylcyclopropenone (DPC). The receptors were sampled from a middle-aged woman with alopecia areata. Some clones in this sample may be carry-over from other donors' samples. Each CDR3 is given with its conserved first and last residue. D genes are given only for firm matches. Expanded clones get a size class; other rows say once, few or many, or leave the size out.

>-|TRBJ2-1|TRBD1|TRBV7-6
TGTGCCAGCAGCCCGCTACCCTACGCCGCACAGGGGGCCTACAATGAGCAGTTCTTC
CASSPLPYAAQGAYNEQFF
>many|TRBJ1-2|-|TRBV15
TGTGCCACCAGTCGCGGGACGGATTATGGCTACACCTTC
CATSRGTDYGYTF
>many|TRBJ2-7|TRBD2|TRBV4-3
TGCGCCAGCGGTGCGGGACTAGACTACGAGCAGTACTTC
CASGAGLDYEQYF
>many|TRBJ2-1|TRBD1|TRBV5-1
TGCGCCAGCAGCTCCCCACTGCCGGGACAGGGAAAGTCCTACAATGAGCAGTTCTTC
CASSSPLPGQGKSYNEQFF
>-|TRBJ2-3|-|TRBV6-6
TGTGCCAGTTCGACCGTCACAGATACGCAGTATTTT
CASSTVTDTQYF
>few|TRBJ2-3|-|TRBV4-2
TGTGCCAGCAGCCAAGTAGTTAGCGGCACAGATACGCAGTATTTT
CASSQVVSGTDTQYF
>many|TRBJ1-1|-|TRBV6-6
TGTGCCAGCAGTCAAGGGAGAAACACTGAAGCTTTCTTT
CASSQGRNTEAFF
>few|TRBJ1-5|-|TRBV6-6
TGTGCCAGCAGAACTCAGGTGCAGGGCAATCAGCCCCAGCATTTT
CASRTQVQGNQPQHF
>few|TRBJ1-2|-|TRBV28
TGTGCCAGCAGTTCAAGGGGGTACTATGGCTACACCTTC
CASSSRGYYGYTF
>-|TRBJ2-7|-|TRBV9
TGTGCCAGCAGCATACAACAGGGGAGGGAGCAGTACTTC
CASSIQQGREQYF
>-|TRBJ2-7|TRBD1|TRBV5-5
TGTGCCAGCGACAGGGGATTTGGGGTCTACGAGCAGTACTTC
CASDRGFGVYEQYF
>many|TRBJ1-6|TRBD1|TRBV5-1
TGCGCCAGCAGCGCCCGGGACAGGCTGAATTCCCAGTATTCACCCCTCCACTTT
CASSARDRLNSQYSPLHF
>many|TRBJ1-2|TRBD1|TRBV20-1
TGCAGTGCTGGACAGGGGAGCAATGGCTACACCTTC
CSAGQGSNGYTF
>many|TRBJ2-2|-|TRBV29-1
TGCAGCGTTGCGGAATCCAGTTCGAACACCGGGGAGCTGTTTTTT
CSVAESSSNTGELFF
>many|TRBJ1-2|-|TRBV4-3
TGCGCCAGCAGCCAAGAGTGGGCGCTCAACTATGGCTACACCTTC
CASSQEWALNYGYTF
>-|TRBJ2-7|-|TRBV15
TGTGCCACCAGCCCCCTCCGGGACCCCACCTACGAGCAGTACTTC
CATSPLRDPTYEQYF
>many|TRBJ2-3|-|TRBV7-9
TGTGCCAGCAGCTGGACAGTTTCGGGAACAGATACGCAGTATTTT
CASSWTVSGTDTQYF
>few|TRBJ1-1|-|TRBV7-9
TGTGCCAGCAGCTTAATCCCCGCGACAGGGAACACTGAAGCTTTCTTT
CASSLIPATGNTEAFF
>-|TRBJ2-3|TRBD2|TRBV3-1
TGTGCCAGCAGCCAAGCCCCAGCGGGGGAAGGGGATACGCAGTATTTT
CASSQAPAGEGDTQYF
>many|TRBJ1-1|-|TRBV7-3
TGTGCCAGCAGCCCCCGAGGGGGGCTCACTGAAGCTTTCTTT
CASSPRGGLTEAFF
>once|TRBJ2-7|TRBD2|TRBV27
TGTGCCAGCAGTAGCGGGGGGGCATCTATCTACGAGCAGTACTTC
CASSSGGASIYEQYF
>many|TRBJ2-5|-|TRBV28
TGTGCCAGCAGTCTACCCGGTACAGGGTTGGGAAAGACCCAGTACTTC
CASSLPGTGLGKTQYF
>-|TRBJ2-2|-|TRBV5-6
TGTGCCAGTCACCTAAGGGGGAGCACCGGGGAGCTGTTTTTT
CASHLRGSTGELFF
>-|TRBJ1-5|-|TRBV6-2/TRBV6-3
TGTGCCAGCAGTTACTCGGAGGAATGGGGGTTTCAGCCCCAGCATTTT
CASSYSEEWGFQPQHF
>-|TRBJ1-3|TRBD1|TRBV4-1
TGCGCCAGCAGCCAAACTGACAGGGCTGGAAACACCATATATTTT
CASSQTDRAGNTIYF
>few|TRBJ2-3|-|TRBV18
TGTGCCAGCCTCGGCAGAGATACGCAGTATTTT
CASLGRDTQYF
>many|TRBJ2-3|-|TRBV3-1
TGTGCCAGCAGCCAAGTGAGAGATACGCAGTATTTT
CASSQVRDTQYF
>-|TRBJ2-3|-|TRBV3-1
TGTGCCAGCAGCCAAGGACTACTTAAAACAGATACGCAGTATTTT
CASSQGLLKTDTQYF
>many|TRBJ1-2|-|TRBV20-1
TGCAGTGCTAGAAAGACAGACTATGGCTACACCTTC
CSARKTDYGYTF
>many|TRBJ2-7|-|TRBV4-2
TGTGCCAGCAGCCAAGTTGGCGCCTACGAGCAGTACTTC
CASSQVGAYEQYF
>many|TRBJ2-1|TRBD2|TRBV12-3/TRBV12-4
TGTGCCAGCAGTTTTTTCCTAGCGGGGCCCAATGAGCAGTTCTTC
CASSFFLAGPNEQFF
>many|TRBJ2-1|-|TRBV4-1
TGCGCCAGCAGCCTAACTGGAGGGCCCTACAATGAGCAGTTCTTC
CASSLTGGPYNEQFF
>-|TRBJ1-1|TRBD1|TRBV29-1
TGCAGCGTTGGGGGACAGGGGACCTCGAACACTGAAGCTTTCTTT
CSVGGQGTSNTEAFF
>many|TRBJ1-6|-|TRBV28
TGTGCCAGCAGTTTAGCCTTTAATAATTCACCCCTCCACTTT
CASSLAFNNSPLHF
>-|TRBJ2-7|-|TRBV9
TGTGCCAGCAGCCCACGGACCACCCACTACGAGCAGTACTTC
CASSPRTTHYEQYF
>many|TRBJ2-7|TRBD2|TRBV9
TGTGCCAGCAGCCCCCGCAGTAGCGGGGGGGCGTACGAGCAGTACTTC
CASSPRSSGGAYEQYF
>many|TRBJ2-5|TRBD1|TRBV12-3/TRBV12-4
TGTGCCAGCAGTCCGACAGGGGCCCAAGAGACCCAGTACTTC
CASSPTGAQETQYF
>many|TRBJ1-3|-|TRBV6-5
TGTGCCAGCAGCCCTGGGCGGAACACCATATATTTT
CASSPGRNTIYF
>many|TRBJ1-2|-|TRBV7-6
TGTGCCAGCAGCTTAGTAGCGGGGGACTATGGCTACACCTTC
CASSLVAGDYGYTF
>-|TRBJ2-7|-|TRBV29-1
TGCAGCGCCGAAAGCGGCGGCCACGAGCAGTACTTC
CSAESGGHEQYF
>-|TRBJ2-7|TRBD1|TRBV12-3/TRBV12-4
TGTGCCAGCAGTACGATCTTTACAGGGGAGTCCGAGCAGTACTTC
CASSTIFTGESEQYF
>-|TRBJ2-7|-|TRBV11-2
TGTGCCAGCAGCATCAGAACGTCTGCGCAGTACTTC
CASSIRTSAQYF
>few|TRBJ1-3|-|TRBV12-3/TRBV12-4
TGTGCCAGCAGTCGCAGGGGCTCTGGAAACACCATATATTTT
CASSRRGSGNTIYF
>many|TRBJ1-1|-|TRBV29-1
TGCAGCGTTGTGGAAGGGCGCGGGACTGAAGCTTTCTTT
CSVVEGRGTEAFF
>-|TRBJ1-1|TRBD1|TRBV9
TGTGCCAGCAGCGTAGGGACAGGGAGGACTGAAGCTTTCTTT
CASSVGTGRTEAFF
>few|TRBJ1-2|-|TRBV29-1
TGCAGCGTTGTTTCAGGGGAAGGCTATAACTATGGCTACACCTTC
CSVVSGEGYNYGYTF
>many|TRBJ2-4|-|TRBV12-3/TRBV12-4
TGTGCCAGCAGTTTAGGGAGTGTCGTAGCCAAAAACATTCAGTACTTC
CASSLGSVVAKNIQYF
>many|TRBJ2-7|-|TRBV2
TGTGCCAGCAGTGAATTGTGGGGGGACGAGCAGTACTTC
CASSELWGDEQYF
>-|TRBJ1-1|-|TRBV29-1
TGCAGCGTTGAAGGGACAGATAGGGAAGCTTTCTTT
CSVEGTDREAFF
>many|TRBJ2-5|-|TRBV5-1
TGCGCCAGCACCGCCACAGGGTATGAGACCCAGTACTTC
CASTATGYETQYF
>many|TRBJ2-2|TRBD2|TRBV5-1
TGCGCCAGCAGCCAGAGCGGGGGTCGGAGCACCGGGGAGCTGTTTTTT
CASSQSGGRSTGELFF
>few|TRBJ2-7|-|TRBV7-2
TGTGCCAGCAGCTTTACAGGAAGTTGGGCCTACGAGCAGTACTTC
CASSFTGSWAYEQYF
>-|TRBJ2-3|-|TRBV6-1
TGTGCCAGCCGGGGTCCACTACGCACAGATACGCAGTATTTT
CASRGPLRTDTQYF
>-|TRBJ2-5|TRBD2|TRBV27
TGTGCCAGCAGTTTGGTAGGGAGGGAAGAGACCCAGTACTTC
CASSLVGREETQYF
>many|TRBJ2-3|TRBD2|TRBV13
TGTGCCAGCAGCGCCGGGACTAGTTGGTTCGGGACAGATACGCAGTATTTT
CASSAGTSWFGTDTQYF